The 10 T cell receptor beta chains below come from one sample, sequenced in a study of CD8+CD57+ T cells in acquired aplastic anemia. The study profiled TCR beta VDJ and CDR3 using genomic DNA as template. TCRdb re-analysed the reads in MiXCR, keeping a single row per CDR3 protein. The sample has 100,000 to 150,000 distinct CDR3 sequences, less than 50% seen once. Previously, flow cytometry had revealed CD8+CD57+ cell expansion in the patients chosen for sequencing. The sequenced sample consisted of sorted CD4+, CD8+, or CD8+CD57+ T cells (not recorded which) from PBMCs. Receptors were obtained from a human donor with aplastic anemia.

This clonotype has at least ten counts. The J gene is TRBJ1-5, the V gene TRBV5-6, with D uncertain. This CDR3 is 15 amino acids long. Trimming left V 0 bases short and J 0 bases short, with 7 bases between. Germline V gives CDR1 SGHDT, CDR2 YYEEEE. CDR3 sequence: CASSLGRPSNQPQHF. CDR3 in DNA: TGTGCCAGCAGCTTGGGAAGACCTAGCAATCAGCCCCAGCATTTT.

CDR3 loop: CATSKPRGHTVSRTEAFF. CDR3 in DNA: TGTGCCACCAGCAAGCCTCGTGGGCACACAGTTTCGAGGACTGAAGCTTTCTTT. The chain joins TRBV15 to TRBJ1-1; D is unclear. The germline V gene encodes CDR1 LNHNV and CDR2 YYDKDF (reference sequence). CDR3 length: 18 residues. V shed 4 bases and J shed 5 bases, with 26 bases lying between them.

This clonotype has at least ten counts. The rearrangement joins TRBV7-6 to TRBJ2-1; 7 bases match TRBD2. This CDR3 spans 12 amino acids. CDR1 and CDR2 (germline): SGHVS, FNYEAQ. V lost 5 bases and J lost 9; bases outside the gene matches: 4. CDR3 DNA: TGTGCCAGCAGCACTTCGGGGGGTGAGCAGTTCTTC. Its protein is CASSTSGGEQFF.

This rearrangement joins TRBV20-1 to TRBJ2-7; D gene ambiguous. The germline V and J ends were trimmed by 3 bases and 1 base, with 10 bases remaining between them. Germline CDR1 and CDR2: DFQATT and SNEGSKA (reference sequence). The CDR3 spans 13 residues. The CDR3 sequence is CSARIATSYEQYF. In DNA, the CDR3 is TGCAGTGCTAGGATCGCGACGTCCTACGAGCAGTACTTC.

This clonotype has a handful of counts. V usage is TRBV19 and J usage is TRBJ1-5, with 7 bases fitting TRBD1. CDR3 size: 16 residues. Germline assignment: CDR1 LNHDA and CDR2 SQIVND (reference sequence). In DNA form, the CDR3 reads TGTGTCAGCACAGGGGCCCAAAGGGCCGGCAATCAGCCCCAGCATTTT. This translates into CVSTGAQRAGNQPQHF.

This clonotype was counted between two and nine times. The chain combines TRBV3-1 with TRBJ1-3; D gene unclear. The V end lost 3 bases, the J end lost 2 bases, and 8 bases lay between the germline ends. Germline-derived CDR1 and CDR2 are LGHDT and YNNKEL (reference sequence). This CDR3 has 14 residues. CDR3 amino acids: CASSQGLPGNTIYF. The CDR3 DNA is TGTGCCAGCAGCCAGGGTCTACCTGGAAACACCATATATTTT.

This chain links TRBV24-1 with TRBJ2-5; TRBD1 matches at 9 bases. V was pared by 6 bases and J by 3 bases, with 4 bases of the junction left unmatched. The germline V gene has CDR1 KGHDR and CDR2 SFDVKD. CDR3 size: 14 residues. For the CDR3, the DNA is TGTGCCACCAGTAGTTGGACAGGGGAAGAGACCCAGTACTTC. Protein: CATSSWTGEETQYF.

CDR3 sequence: CATRATGGRYTEAFF. In nucleotides, the CDR3 is TGTGCCACCCGGGCCACAGGGGGCAGGTACACTGAAGCTTTCTTT. The V call is TRBV10-3, the J call TRBJ1-1; TRBD1 aligns across 9 bases. The CDR3 spans 15 residues. The V and J ends lost 10 bases and 3 bases, in that order; junction bases with no gene match: 12. Germline loops: CDR1 ENHRY, CDR2 SYGVKD.

This clonotype was recorded at least ten times. The chain joins TRBV7-9 to TRBJ2-3, with 7 bases matching TRBD1. The CDR3 runs 16 residues. V shed 1 base, J shed 2 bases, and the junction held 6 bases outside the gene matches. The germline CDR1 and CDR2 sequences are SEHNR and FQNEAQ (reference sequence). CDR3 in DNA: TGTGCCAGCAGCTTAGAAGGGGGCTTTTCCACAGATACGCAGTATTTT. Translated, it gives CASSLEGGFSTDTQYF.

This chain connects TRBV2 to TRBJ1-5; the match to TRBD1 covers 11 bases. The CDR3 runs 15 residues. Germline CDR1 SNHLY, CDR2 FYNNEI. J lost 7 bases, V lost 1 base, and 3 bases had no gene match. The CDR3 region has the DNA TGTGCCAGCAGTGAAGAGGGGACAGGGGGACAGCCCCAGCATTTT. Protein: CASSEEGTGGQPQHF.